The 26 T cell receptor beta chains below come from one sample, sequenced in a study of cytomegalovirus exposure and HLA in healthy donors. This PCR relied on a set of 60 Vbeta primers and 13 Jbeta primers. The data were produced by immunoSEQ multiplex PCR, yet TCRdb's version contains in-frame clones alone and is incomplete. Among about 120,000 clones, 9.5% were seen once, and the ten largest hold roughly 3.1%. Sequencing was performed on PBMCs. These receptors originate from a man aged 30-40 years in good health and CMV-seronegative.

This clone has only a few counts. This sequence joins TRBV18 and TRBJ2-7; 7 bases fit TRBD2. CDR1 KGHSH and CDR2 LQKENI come from the germline V gene. The CDR3 is 12 residues long. V lost 5 bases to trimming and J lost 3 bases; unmatched junction nucleotides: 1. The CDR3 bases are TGTGCCAGCTCATCGGGGGGCTACGAGCAGTACTTC. Its protein product is CASSSGGYEQYF.

This chain connects TRBV5-4 to TRBJ2-6, with no clear D. V lost 4 bases and J 4 bases, leaving 15 bases between the germline ends. The CDR3 runs 16 residues. CDR1 and CDR2 from the germline V gene are SGHNT and YYREEE (reference sequence). The CDR3 DNA is TGTGCCAGCAGCAAGAAGACAATCTCAGGGGCCAACGTCCTGACTTTC. Amino acid sequence: CASSKKTISGANVLTF.

This chain links TRBV4-3 with TRBJ1-2; 7 bases line up with TRBD1. Trimming took 3 bases from V and 6 from J; bases not matched to a gene: 4. Germline assignment: CDR1 LGHNA and CDR2 YSLEER. CDR3 length: 13 amino acids. CDR3 nucleotide sequence: TGCGCCAGCAGCCAGCGGCAGGGGGATGGCTACACCTTC. Its protein is CASSQRQGDGYTF.

V is TRBV7-9 and J is TRBJ1-4; D is possibly TRBD1 (5 bases). The CDR3 loop spans 15 amino acids. CDR1 and CDR2 from the germline V gene are SEHNR and FQNEAQ (reference sequence). The ends were cut back, 5 bases at V and 7 bases at J, with 17 bases in the middle. This chain's CDR3 is CASSPGGGTIEKLFF. CDR3 DNA: TGTGCCAGCAGCCCGGGGGGGGGAACAATTGAAAAACTGTTTTTT.

V gene TRBV21-1 combines with J gene TRBJ1-1; the table names TRBD1, a call not compared with the DNA. TRBV21-1 is noted as a pseudogene. The CDR3 contains 11 residues. CDR3 protein: CALSQGTKAFF. Written as DNA, the CDR3 is TGTGCCTTATCCCAGGGGACGAAAGCTTTCTTT.

This sequence joins TRBV28 and TRBJ2-7; TRBD2 aligns across 10 bases. CDR3 length equals 15 residues. The V gene end was trimmed by 6 bases and the J gene end by 3 bases; junction bases not matched to a gene: 8. From germline, CDR1 is MDHEN and CDR2 SYDVKM. CDR3 bases: TGTGCCAGCAGGTCTAGCGGGAGCAGCCTCTACGAGCAGTACTTC. Translation: CASRSSGSSLYEQYF.

The V gene is TRBV28, the J gene TRBJ2-7; 7 nucleotides match TRBD2. The CDR3 extends over 14 amino acids. The germline V gene encodes CDR1 MDHEN and CDR2 SYDVKM. Trimming at V came to 5 bases and at J to 3 bases, leaving 7 bases not matched to a gene. The DNA of the CDR3 is TGTGCCAGCAGTCAACCTGGGGGGGGCTACGAGCAGTACTTC. It encodes CASSQPGGGYEQYF.

This rearrangement joins TRBV7-9 to TRBJ1-4, with 8 bases matching TRBD1. From germline, CDR1 is SEHNR and CDR2 FQNEAQ (reference sequence). The CDR3 totals 14 residues. The ends lost 4 bases at V and 6 bases at J; junction bases unmatched: 4. The CDR3 sequence: CASSSRGQDEKLFF. The CDR3 DNA reads as TGTGCCAGCAGCTCCAGGGGGCAGGATGAAAAACTGTTTTTT. Full variable domain (remainder filled in from reference TRBV7-9 and TRBJ1-4): DTGVSQNPRHKITKRGQNVTFRCDPISEHNRLYWYRQTLGQGPEFLTYFQNEAQLEKSRLLSDRFSAERPKGSFSTLEIQRTEQGDSAMYLCASSSRGQDEKLFFGSGTQLSVL.

V and J are TRBV18 and TRBJ1-2; tentatively, D is TRBD1 (5 bases). The germline V gene has CDR1 KGHSH and CDR2 LQKENI. CDR3 length equals 14 residues. Trimming pared 6 bases from V and 6 bases from J, leaving 17 bases between. The CDR3 protein is CASSQVGAGHGYTF. The CDR3 DNA reads as TGTGCCAGCTCCCAGGTAGGCGCGGGGCATGGCTACACCTTC.

This clone was seen only a few times. V gene TRBV6-1 combines with J gene TRBJ1-1, with D possibly matching TRBD1 (5 bases). The germline V gene encodes CDR1 MNHNS and CDR2 SASEGT. V was clipped by 3 bases and J by 9 bases, with 17 bases between them. CDR3 length: 14 amino acids. The CDR3 protein is CASSDDGRVWKAFF. CDR3 sequence (DNA): TGTGCCAGCAGTGACGACGGCAGGGTGTGGAAAGCTTTCTTT.

This clone was picked up a small number of times. CDR3 in DNA: TGTGCCAGTAGTATTACTAGCGGGGGGGTGTACGAGCAGTACTTC. Protein sequence: CASSITSGGVYEQYF. The chain recombines TRBV19 with TRBJ2-7, with TRBD2 matching 13 bases. This CDR3 has 15 residues. Trimming cost V 3 bases and J 4 bases; bases outside gene matches: 3. Germline V gene lookup returns CDR1 LNHDA and CDR2 SQIVND (reference sequence).

In this sample, this clone turned up a few times. The chain employs TRBV13 and TRBJ2-7, with 7 bases aligning to TRBD2. The germline V gene has CDR1 PRHDT and CDR2 FYEKMQ (reference sequence). Trimming removed 5 bases from V and 2 bases from J; junction bases left unmatched: 12. This CDR3 is built from 16 residues. This CDR3 is CASSPGPGLPTYEQYF. Written as DNA, the CDR3 is TGTGCCAGCAGCCCCGGACCGGGACTACCGACCTACGAGCAGTACTTC. Based on the CDR3 plus reference TRBV13 and TRBJ2-7, the full variable domain is AAGVIQSPRHLIKEKRETATLKCYPIPRHDTVYWYQQGPGQDPQFLISFYEKMQSDKGSIPDRFSAQQFSDYHSELNMSSLELGDSALYFCASSPGPGLPTYEQYFGPGTRLTVT.

This clone was detected a few times. The chain uses TRBV19 and TRBJ2-2, with 14 bases that match TRBD2. There are 17 residues in the CDR3. Germline values: CDR1 LNHDA, CDR2 SQIVND (reference sequence). V shed 5 bases and J 0 bases; nucleotides not matched to a gene: 2. In DNA, the CDR3 is TGTGCCAGTAGTCGGACTAGCGGGAGGACGAACACCGGGGAGCTGTTTTTT. Amino acids: CASSRTSGRTNTGELFF.

The chain employs TRBV12-5 and TRBJ2-7; 8 nucleotides match TRBD1. Germline values: CDR1 LGHNT, CDR2 FRNRAP. The V segment lost 1 base and the J segment 6 bases; nucleotides outside the gene matches: 5. There are 14 residues in the CDR3. The CDR3 sequence is CASGLGTGNREQYF. CDR3 bases: TGTGCTAGTGGTTTGGGGACAGGGAATCGCGAGCAGTACTTC.

This sequence joins TRBV2 and TRBJ2-2; D uncertain. Trimming removed 5 bases from V and 5 bases from J, with 9 bases in between. The CDR3 runs 13 residues. Germline assignment: CDR1 SNHLY and CDR2 FYNNEI. In nucleotides, the CDR3 is TGTGCCAGCAGTCCAACGCGGACCGGGGAGCTGTTTTTT. Translated: CASSPTRTGELFF.

This clone was detected only a few times. The rearrangement joins TRBV5-8 to TRBJ1-1, with D possibly matching TRBD1 (6 bases). V was trimmed by 4 bases and J by 7 bases, leaving 23 bases between them. The CDR3 sequence is 16 residues long. Germline loops: CDR1 SGHTS, CDR2 YDEGEE. CDR3 loop: CASSVPITDSEFEAFF. CDR3 nucleotide sequence: TGTGCCAGCAGCGTCCCCATCACGGACAGCGAGTTTGAAGCTTTCTTT.

This clone was observed a few times. The gene calls are TRBV2 and TRBJ2-7; 9 bases match TRBD1. In germline, CDR1 is SNHLY, CDR2 FYNNEI. The ends lost 6 bases at V and 3 bases at J; junction bases unmatched: 6. The CDR3 extends over 14 amino acids. The CDR3 nucleotides read TGTGCCAGCAGCGGACAGGGGTTCCACTACGAGCAGTACTTC. This codes for CASSGQGFHYEQYF.

The table lists this clone with a few counts. The chain recombines TRBV10-3 with TRBJ1-1; no firm D call. There are 14 residues in the CDR3. Trimming took 0 bases from V and 1 from J, leaving 6 bases between them. Germline CDR1 and CDR2: ENHRY and SYGVKD. The CDR3 sequence is CAISESRPNTEAFF. The CDR3 coding sequence is TGTGCCATCAGTGAGTCGCGGCCGAACACTGAAGCTTTCTTT.

This chain connects TRBV12-5 to TRBJ2-3; 12 nucleotides agree with TRBD1. The germline gives CDR1 LGHNT, CDR2 FRNRAP. CDR3 length: 20 amino acids. The V and J ends lost 0 bases and 3 bases, in that order; junction bases with no gene match: 13. As DNA, the CDR3 is TGTGCTAGTGGTTTGGTTCTTCTCGGTGGGACAGGGGGCGTAACAGATACGCAGTATTTT. It translates to CASGLVLLGGTGGVTDTQYF.

This clone was seen a few times. The chain couples TRBV5-6 to TRBJ1-5; D remains ambiguous. This CDR3 is built from 12 residues. Germline V gene data show CDR1 as SGHDT and CDR2 as YYEEEE. Trimming left V 1 base short and J 5 bases short, with 4 bases between. The CDR3, as DNA: TGTGCCAGCAGCTTGTCTGATCAGCCCCAGCATTTT. Amino acids: CASSLSDQPQHF.

The V and J genes are TRBV7-9 and TRBJ1-4; 10 bases agree with TRBD1. The length of the CDR3 is 15 residues. Germline V gene data show CDR1 as SEHNR and CDR2 as FQNEAQ (reference sequence). Losses at the gene ends were 2 bases for V and 6 bases for J; bases not matched to a gene: 3. This chain's CDR3 is CASSLTGTGDEKLFF. CDR3 bases: TGTGCCAGCAGCTTAACGGGGACAGGGGATGAAAAACTGTTTTTT. The whole variable domain, filled in from reference TRBV7-9 and TRBJ1-4, reads DTGVSQNPRHKITKRGQNVTFRCDPISEHNRLYWYRQTLGQGPEFLTYFQNEAQLEKSRLLSDRFSAERPKGSFSTLEIQRTEQGDSAMYLCASSLTGTGDEKLFFGSGTQLSVL.

The rearrangement uses TRBV4-3 and TRBJ2-7, with D possibly matching TRBD2 (5 bases). The CDR3 covers 16 residues. V dropped 4 bases and J dropped 2 bases, with 18 bases sitting between them. Germline V gene lookup returns CDR1 LGHNA and CDR2 YSLEER. The CDR3 protein is CASSPPWGAPTYEQYF. CDR3 DNA sequence: TGCGCCAGCAGCCCCCCATGGGGAGCCCCCACCTACGAGCAGTACTTC.

V is TRBV7-9 and J is TRBJ1-1; D is unresolved. CDR1 is SEHNR and CDR2 is FQNEAQ in the germline V gene (reference sequence). The CDR3 is made up of 14 amino acids. Trimming pared 7 bases from V and 4 bases from J, leaving 16 bases between. The CDR3 coding sequence is TGTGCCAGCACCGCTCCTGGTTTCGGCACTGAAGCTTTCTTT. This codes for CASTAPGFGTEAFF.

This clone has a handful of counts. The chain carries TRBV28 and TRBJ2-3; 7 bases are shared with TRBD1. Germline V gene sequence: CDR1 MDHEN, CDR2 SYDVKM. With 5 bases clipped from V and 0 bases from J, the junction kept 5 bases outside the gene matches. The CDR3 sequence is 15 residues long. The CDR3 DNA reads TGTGCCAGCAGTCCCTGGACAGGCAGCACAGATACGCAGTATTTT. Its translation is CASSPWTGSTDTQYF.

This clone was counted between two and nine times. The rearrangement links TRBV30 to TRBJ2-5; D is possibly TRBD2 (6 bases). V was cut by 3 bases and J by 6 bases, with 14 bases left in between. Germline CDR1 is GTSNPN and CDR2 is SVGIG (reference sequence). The CDR3 covers 13 residues. DNA for the CDR3: TGTGCCTGGAGAGGCGGGACCCGGCAGACCCAGTACTTC. Translated, it gives CAWRGGTRQTQYF.

The table lists this clone with a few counts. V usage is TRBV7-8 and J usage is TRBJ2-3; perhaps TRBD2 as D (5 bases). Germline V gene lookup returns CDR1 SGHVS and CDR2 FQNEAQ. V was clipped by 5 bases and J by 3 bases, with 24 bases between them. The CDR3 spans 18 residues. The CDR3 protein is CASSNKITSSQLTDTQYF. The CDR3 bases are TGTGCCAGCAGCAATAAAATAACGTCTAGCCAACTAACAGATACGCAGTATTTT.